This TCR beta chain came from a study of cytomegalovirus exposure and HLA in healthy donors. Study in general: It was reported in a later analysis that the same platform had been used for the 120 validation repertoires as for the approximately 700 first-cohort repertoires. Notes on the study in general: The TCR clusters that emerged in the first cohort tended, a later analysis found, to co-occur in the 120 or so validation repertoires. Most TCR sequences were seen very rarely across donors, but some public TCRs occurred in many. The CMV antigen specificity of a few CMV-associated chains was confirmed through in vitro analysis.

Details on this clone: Its antigen is undetermined.

The V gene's germline CDR1 is SGHRS and CDR2 YFSETQ. Trimming took 6 bases from V and 5 from J, leaving 15 bases between them. The CDR3 is 14 residues long. The table came from immunoSEQ multiplex PCR; TCRdb's copy has only in-frame clones and leaves some out. The table lists about 74,000 clones, approximately 93% of them singletons, with 1.5% to 1.7% in the top ten. This receptor was identified in a man aged 18 to 30 in good health and CMV-seropositive. The genes are TRBV5-1 and TRBJ2-1, with D possibly TRBD1 on 5 matching bases. The specimen was PBMCs. The CDR3 DNA sequence: TGCGCCAGCACCTCCCAGGGATTTCACAATGAGCAGTTCTTC. Translation gives CASTSQGFHNEQFF.